The source of this TCR beta chain is a study of T cells after yellow fever vaccination. Overall study results and limits: Most clones from primary vaccination resurfaced after the booster (approximately 97% CD4, 88% CD8).

This clonotype was seen many times. Antigen: not known. There are 14 residues in the CDR3. Trimming at V came to 5 bases and at J to 5 bases, leaving 7 bases not matched to a gene. In germline, CDR1 is SGHTA, CDR2 FQGNSA. MiXCR, applied by TCRdb to the 5' RACE reads, yields one record per CDR3 protein. The repertoire holds 65,000 to 70,000 distinct CDR3 sequences, 5.9% seen once, with roughly 2% in the top ten. This material consisted of CD4+ T cells sorted from PBMCs, taken roughly 14 days after the first yellow fever vaccination. The sequence came from a man aged 18 to 29 who received the YFV17D yellow fever vaccine. The chain joins TRBV7-2 to TRBJ2-5; 8 positions agree with TRBD2. CDR3 protein: CASSPRTSLETQYF. As DNA, the CDR3 is TGTGCCAGCAGCCCTAGGACTAGCTTGGAGACCCAGTACTTC.